The 30 T cell receptor beta chains given below trace back to one sample, sequenced in a study of blood T cell repertoires in COVID-19. Sequencing used immunoSEQ multiplex PCR; TCRdb keeps in-frame clones, though not all of them. In the table there are 150,000 to 200,000 clones, roughly four fifths of which are singletons. The sample comprised peripheral blood. The receptors here all came from a woman of 80 years or more with COVID-19, enrolled during active disease.

J is TRBJ1-1 and V is TRBV18; 8 nucleotides line up with TRBD1. Per the germline V gene, CDR1 is KGHSH and CDR2 is LQKENI. The junction had 7 bases not matched to a gene; V was cut back by 6 bases and J by 1 base. The CDR3 is 15 amino acids. CDR3 bases: TGTGCCAGCTCTCGGTCCGGGACAGGGAACACTGAAGCTTTCTTT. Encoded protein: CASSRSGTGNTEAFF.

The gene calls are TRBV28 and TRBJ1-5; D is uncertain. V shed 3 bases and J shed 1 base, with 10 bases lying between them. Germline CDR1 is MDHEN and CDR2 is SYDVKM. The CDR3 is 15 amino acids. DNA of the CDR3: TGTGCCAGCAGTTTCACAGCTATCAGCAATCAGCCCCAGCATTTT. Its protein product is CASSFTAISNQPQHF.

The chain employs TRBV4-2 and TRBJ1-4; 7 positions match TRBD1. Germline lookup yields CDR1 LGHNA and CDR2 YNFKEQ. This CDR3 region has 18 residues. Trimming removed 4 bases from V and 3 bases from J; junction bases left unmatched: 14. The CDR3 DNA is TGTGCCAGCAGCCGATACAGGGGCTCGAGGGTTGCTAATGAAAAACTGTTTTTT. The encoded protein is CASSRYRGSRVANEKLFF.

The rearrangement joins TRBV18 to TRBJ1-5, with D hard to call. Germline assignment: CDR1 KGHSH and CDR2 LQKENI. The CDR3 loop spans 12 amino acids. Trimming took 6 bases from V and 4 from J, leaving 7 bases between them. The CDR3 is CASSAPNQPQHF. CDR3 in DNA: TGTGCCAGCTCGGCCCCGAATCAGCCCCAGCATTTT.

The J gene is TRBJ2-5, the V gene TRBV18, with D maybe TRBD1 (6 bases). Trimming removed 4 bases at V and 3 bases at J, with 9 bases between. This CDR3 has 13 amino acids. CDR1 KGHSH and CDR2 LQKENI come from the germline V gene. CDR3 DNA: TGTGCCAGCTCACGCTCAGGGGAAGAGACCCAGTACTTC. This translates into CASSRSGEETQYF.

The gene calls are TRBV9 and TRBJ1-6; 7 bases align to TRBD1. CDR3 length equals 15 residues. Germline V gene sequence: CDR1 SGDLS, CDR2 YYNGEE. With 5 bases clipped from V and 5 bases from J, the junction kept 7 bases outside the gene matches. The CDR3 is CASSARQGDNSPLHF. The CDR3 DNA reads as TGTGCCAGCAGTGCTAGACAGGGAGATAATTCACCCCTCCACTTT.

The chain recombines TRBV12-2 with TRBJ1-1. TRBV12-2 is tagged as a pseudogene. The CDR3 length is 15 residues. CDR3 nucleotides: TGTGCAAGTCGCTTAGATGGCGGGCGGAACACTGAAGCTTTCTTT. It translates to CASRLDGGRNTEAFF.

The chain joins TRBV5-6 to TRBJ2-7; the match to TRBD1 covers 7 bases. Germline lookup yields CDR1 SGHDT and CDR2 YYEEEE. V shed 3 bases and J 2 bases; nucleotides not matched to a gene: 2. This CDR3 is 13 amino acids long. Written as DNA, the CDR3 is TGTGCCAGCAGCTCTAGGGGGCCCTACGAGCAGTACTTC. Protein sequence: CASSSRGPYEQYF.

V usage is TRBV9 and J usage is TRBJ2-1; 9 bases are shared with TRBD2. Germline V gene data show CDR1 as SGDLS and CDR2 as YYNGEE. V lost 0 bases, J lost 6 bases, and 7 bases stayed unmatched. The CDR3 consists of 16 residues. The CDR3 bases are TGTGCCAGCAGCGTAGTATCCCTAGCGGGGAGCAATGAGCAGTTCTTC. It translates to CASSVVSLAGSNEQFF.

The chain employs TRBV11-3 and TRBJ2-7; D may be TRBD2 (5 bases). The V gene lost 5 bases and the J gene lost 3 bases, with 11 bases spanning the gap. The germline CDR1 and CDR2 sequences are SGHNT and YENEEA. This CDR3 region has 13 residues. CDR3 bases: TGTGCCAGCAGCCGGGGTCCCTTCTACGAGCAGTACTTC. Its protein product is CASSRGPFYEQYF.

Only one count was recorded for this clone. The chain combines TRBV6-2 or TRBV6-3 with TRBJ1-2, with TRBD1 matching over 7 bases. V lost 5 bases and J lost 3; bases outside the gene matches: 6. Germline assignment: CDR1 MNHEY and CDR2 SVGEGT. The CDR3 has 14 amino acids. The CDR3 is CASSTRQGYYGYTF. For the CDR3, the DNA is TGTGCCAGCAGTACCCGACAGGGCTACTATGGCTACACCTTC.

The rearrangement uses TRBV5-1 and TRBJ1-1; 8 bases align to TRBD1. Germline V gene lookup returns CDR1 SGHRS and CDR2 YFSETQ. J lost 4 bases, V lost 4 bases, and 12 bases had no gene match. The CDR3 consists of 16 residues. The CDR3 coding sequence is TGCGCCAGCAGCCGGAGGCAGGGGGCGTCAGGCACTGAAGCTTTCTTT. This codes for CASSRRQGASGTEAFF.

DNA for the CDR3: TGTGCCAGCAGTTCAGCGGACAGGGGGGGAGCTTTCTTT. Translation: CASSSADRGGAFF. The genes are TRBV12-3 or TRBV12-4 and TRBJ1-1, with 10 bases aligning to TRBD1. Trimming cost V 4 bases and J 10 bases; bases outside gene matches: 6. The CDR3 spans 13 residues.

The genes are TRBV2 and TRBJ1-5; the D is unclear. In germline, CDR1 is SNHLY, CDR2 FYNNEI. This CDR3 has 15 amino acids. The V and J ends lost 7 bases and 7 bases respectively, with 20 bases between them. The CDR3 sequence is CASTPTITGRQPQHF. The DNA for the CDR3 is TGTGCCAGCACCCCCACAATAACGGGTCGGCAGCCCCAGCATTTT.

J is TRBJ2-7 and V is TRBV5-5; D is perhaps TRBD1 (6 bases). V was trimmed by 5 bases and J by 0 bases, leaving 15 bases between them. The CDR3 sequence is 15 residues long. Germline lookup yields CDR1 SGHKS and CDR2 YYEKEE (reference sequence). CDR3 nucleotides: TGTGCCAGCAGGCTTCACGGACAGAGCTCCTACGAGCAGTACTTC. Amino acids: CASRLHGQSSYEQYF.

The chain employs TRBV4-1 and TRBJ2-1; 9 bases are shared with TRBD2. Germline lookup yields CDR1 MGHRA and CDR2 YSYEKL. The CDR3 runs 12 residues. Trimming cost V 2 bases and J 14 bases; bases outside gene matches: 4. CDR3 sequence reads: CASSQLGLAKFF. In nucleotides, the CDR3 is TGCGCCAGCAGCCAACTTGGACTAGCGAAGTTCTTC.

V usage is TRBV19 and J usage is TRBJ2-7, with TRBD2 matching 9 bases. This CDR3 region has 16 residues. The V gene's germline CDR1 is LNHDA and CDR2 SQIVND (reference sequence). With 5 bases clipped from V and 5 bases from J, the junction kept 13 bases outside the gene matches. CDR3 coding DNA: TGTGCCAGTAGTCCTCCTGGAGGGCTAGCGGGGAACGAGCAGTACTTC. Translating gives CASSPPGGLAGNEQYF.

This clone came up once. The CDR3 DNA sequence: TGTGCCAGCAGCCCGGGGAGGGGGATCGACTATGGCTACACCTTC. It translates to CASSPGRGIDYGYTF. The chain couples TRBV28 to TRBJ1-2; weak D call: TRBD1 (6 bases). The length of the CDR3 is 15 residues. Germline loops: CDR1 MDHEN, CDR2 SYDVKM. V was pared by 6 bases and J by 3 bases, with 17 bases between.

The chain has TRBV9 and TRBJ2-3; D unresolved. The CDR3 runs 12 residues. In germline, CDR1 is SGDLS, CDR2 YYNGEE. Trimming shortened V by 0 bases and J by 6 bases, and 5 bases separated the two germline ends. The CDR3 DNA reads as TGTGCCAGCAGCGTAGCTCTGGATACGCAGTATTTT. Translation: CASSVALDTQYF.

The chain carries TRBV20-1 and TRBJ2-1; D perhaps matches TRBD1 (5 bases). V gave up 3 bases and J gave up 8 bases, with 8 bases separating them. Germline V CDR1 and CDR2: DFQATT, SNEGSKA (reference sequence). CDR3 length: 11 residues. The CDR3 region is CSASSRDEQFF. Here the CDR3 DNA reads TGCAGTGCTAGTTCCAGGGATGAGCAGTTCTTC.

The chain combines TRBV24-1 with TRBJ2-1; 10 bases are a match to TRBD2. Germline CDR1 is KGHDR and CDR2 is SFDVKD. V gave up 4 bases and J gave up 2 bases; unmatched junction bases: 7. This CDR3 is built from 17 residues. DNA for the CDR3: TGTGCCACCAGTGACTCCCTAACTAGCGGGACCTACAATGAGCAGTTCTTC. Residues: CATSDSLTSGTYNEQFF.

V is TRBV6-5 and J is TRBJ2-2, with 7 bases aligning to TRBD2. V was pared by 0 bases and J by 6 bases, with 1 base of the junction left unmatched. The V gene's germline CDR1 is MNHEY and CDR2 SVGAGI. The CDR3 runs 14 residues. The CDR3 coding sequence is TGTGCCAGCAGTTACTCGGGAGGGGCCGGGGAGCTGTTTTTT. Encoded protein: CASSYSGGAGELFF.

The chain employs TRBV3-1 (or the pseudogene TRBV3-2) and TRBJ1-6, with 9 nucleotides matching TRBD1. The germline V gene has CDR1 LGHDT and CDR2 YNNKEL (reference sequence). CDR3 length equals 17 residues. With V trimmed by 1 base and J by 10 bases, 11 bases remained unmatched. The CDR3 DNA reads as TGTGCCAGCAGCCAAGGAGTCGGGACAGGGTCACTATCACCCCTCCACTTT. Its protein product is CASSQGVGTGSLSPLHF.

This chain connects TRBV24-1 to TRBJ2-7; TRBD2 aligns across 14 bases. This CDR3 spans 16 amino acids. Germline CDR1 reads KGHDR; CDR2 reads SFDVKD. V lost 0 bases, J lost 3 bases, and 0 bases stayed unmatched. Here the CDR3 DNA reads TGTGCCACCAGTGATTTGGGGACTAGCGGGAGCTACGAGCAGTACTTC. It encodes CATSDLGTSGSYEQYF.

This clone was found once. This chain connects TRBV18 to TRBJ2-2; 9 bases align to TRBD1. J was trimmed by 7 bases and V by 2 bases; bases with no gene match: 2. The germline V gene has CDR1 KGHSH and CDR2 LQKENI. The CDR3 length is 14 residues. The CDR3 loop reads CASSPGTGIGELFF. The CDR3 DNA reads TGTGCCAGCTCACCAGGGACAGGGATCGGGGAGCTGTTTTTT.

The V gene is TRBV2, the J gene TRBJ2-2, with 8 bases fitting TRBD1. The V and J ends lost 6 bases and 6 bases, in that order; junction bases with no gene match: 6. The CDR3 covers 14 residues. CDR1 SNHLY and CDR2 FYNNEI come from the germline V gene. This chain's CDR3 is CASRLQGAAGELFF. The CDR3 DNA follows: TGTGCCAGCAGGTTGCAGGGGGCGGCCGGGGAGCTGTTTTTT.

In DNA, the CDR3 is TGTGCCAGCAGCCAAGATCTCCCGGGACTAGCGGGGGGTACGCAGTATTTT. Encoded protein: CASSQDLPGLAGGTQYF. This chain joins TRBV3-1 (or the pseudogene TRBV3-2) and TRBJ2-3; 15 positions agree with TRBD2. Germline V lookup: CDR1 LGHDT, CDR2 YNNKEL (reference sequence). The J segment lost 8 bases and the V segment lost 0 bases, leaving 6 bases of the junction unmatched. This CDR3 contains 17 residues.

The CDR3: CASSEAGGYNEQFF. The CDR3 region has the DNA TGTGCCAGCAGCGAAGCGGGGGGTTACAATGAGCAGTTCTTC. This rearrangement joins TRBV9 to TRBJ2-1; 9 bases line up with TRBD2. CDR1 and CDR2 from the germline V gene are SGDLS and YYNGEE. Trimming cost V 3 bases and J 4 bases; bases outside gene matches: 2. The CDR3 spans 14 residues.

V and J are TRBV18 and TRBJ2-1; no clear D. V lost 3 bases and J lost 0, with 6 bases in between. This CDR3 has 14 amino acids. Per the germline V gene, CDR1 is KGHSH and CDR2 is LQKENI. The DNA for the CDR3 is TGTGCCAGCTCACCTTCAATCTCCTACAATGAGCAGTTCTTC. Encoded protein: CASSPSISYNEQFF.

The chain is built from TRBV7-2 and TRBJ1-2; possibly TRBD1 for D (6 bases). This CDR3 has 13 amino acids. The V gene lost 4 bases and the J gene lost 5 bases, with 11 bases spanning the gap. The V gene's germline CDR1 is SGHTA and CDR2 FQGNSA. CDR3 DNA sequence: TGTGCCAGCAGCTCCCCAGGGACATATGGCTACACCTTC. This encodes CASSSPGTYGYTF.